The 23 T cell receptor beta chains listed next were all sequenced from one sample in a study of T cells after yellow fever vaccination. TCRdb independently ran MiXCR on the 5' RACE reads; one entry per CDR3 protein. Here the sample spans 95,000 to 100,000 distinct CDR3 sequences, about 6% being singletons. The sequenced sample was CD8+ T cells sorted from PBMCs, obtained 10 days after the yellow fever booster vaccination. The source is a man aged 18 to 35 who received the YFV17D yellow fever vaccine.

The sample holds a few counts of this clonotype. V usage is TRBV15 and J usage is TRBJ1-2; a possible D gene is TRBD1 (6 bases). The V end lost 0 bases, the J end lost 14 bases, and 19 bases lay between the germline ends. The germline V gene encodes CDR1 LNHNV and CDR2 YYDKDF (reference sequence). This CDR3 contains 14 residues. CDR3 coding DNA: TGTGCCACCAGCAGAGAGAGGACAGCCCCAACCCTAACCTTC. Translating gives CATSRERTAPTLTF.

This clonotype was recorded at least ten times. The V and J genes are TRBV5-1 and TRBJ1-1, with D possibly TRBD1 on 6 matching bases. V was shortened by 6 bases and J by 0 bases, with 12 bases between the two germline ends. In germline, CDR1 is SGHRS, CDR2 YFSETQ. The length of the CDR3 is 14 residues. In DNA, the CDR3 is TGCGCCAGCACCCAAGGACAGATGAACACTGAAGCTTTCTTT. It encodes CASTQGQMNTEAFF.

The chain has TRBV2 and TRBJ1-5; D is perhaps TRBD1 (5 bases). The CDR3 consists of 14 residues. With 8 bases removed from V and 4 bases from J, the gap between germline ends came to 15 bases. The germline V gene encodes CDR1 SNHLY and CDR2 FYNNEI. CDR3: CASRGRGGNQPQHF. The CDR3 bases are TGTGCCAGCCGGGGTCGGGGGGGGAATCAGCCCCAGCATTTT.

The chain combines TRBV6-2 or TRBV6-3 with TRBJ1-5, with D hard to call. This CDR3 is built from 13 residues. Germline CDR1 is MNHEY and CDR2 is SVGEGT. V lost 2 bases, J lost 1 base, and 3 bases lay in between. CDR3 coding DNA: TGTGCCAGCAGTTACGAGAGCAATCAGCCCCAGCATTTT. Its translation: CASSYESNQPQHF.

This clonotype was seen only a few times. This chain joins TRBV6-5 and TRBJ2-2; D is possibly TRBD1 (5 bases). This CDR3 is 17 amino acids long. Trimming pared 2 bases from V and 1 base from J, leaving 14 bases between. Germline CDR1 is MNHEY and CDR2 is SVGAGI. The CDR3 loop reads CASSYGARGQNTGELFF. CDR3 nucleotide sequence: TGTGCCAGCAGTTACGGGGCAAGGGGCCAGAACACCGGGGAGCTGTTTTTT.

The DNA for the CDR3 is TGCGCCAGCAGCCAAGTGGGAGAGGGCAAGGGCTACACCTTC. Amino acids: CASSQVGEGKGYTF. This chain links TRBV4-1 with TRBJ1-2; D gene unclear. Per the germline V gene, CDR1 is MGHRA and CDR2 is YSYEKL. The CDR3 loop spans 14 amino acids. Trimming left V 1 base short and J 8 bases short, with 14 bases between.

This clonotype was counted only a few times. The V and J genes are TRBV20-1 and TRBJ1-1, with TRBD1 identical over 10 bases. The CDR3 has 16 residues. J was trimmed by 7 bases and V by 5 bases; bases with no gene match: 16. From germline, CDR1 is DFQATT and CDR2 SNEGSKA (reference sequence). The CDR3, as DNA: TGCAGTGCTCGACAGGGGGCGTCCTTCGGAGTAGGTGAAGCTTTCTTT. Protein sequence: CSARQGASFGVGEAFF.

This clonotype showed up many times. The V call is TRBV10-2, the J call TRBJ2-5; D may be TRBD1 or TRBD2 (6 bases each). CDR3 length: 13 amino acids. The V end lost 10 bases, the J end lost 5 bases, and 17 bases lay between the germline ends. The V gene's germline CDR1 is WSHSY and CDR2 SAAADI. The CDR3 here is CAIRGGGDETQYF. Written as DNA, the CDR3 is TGCGCCATCAGGGGAGGAGGGGACGAGACCCAGTACTTC.

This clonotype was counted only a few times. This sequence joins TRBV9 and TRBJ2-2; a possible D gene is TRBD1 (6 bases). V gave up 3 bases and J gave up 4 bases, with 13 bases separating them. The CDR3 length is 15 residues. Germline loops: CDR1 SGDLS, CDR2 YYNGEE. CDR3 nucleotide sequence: TGTGCCAGCAGCGCCGTACAGGGTATCACCGGGGAGCTGTTTTTT. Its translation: CASSAVQGITGELFF.

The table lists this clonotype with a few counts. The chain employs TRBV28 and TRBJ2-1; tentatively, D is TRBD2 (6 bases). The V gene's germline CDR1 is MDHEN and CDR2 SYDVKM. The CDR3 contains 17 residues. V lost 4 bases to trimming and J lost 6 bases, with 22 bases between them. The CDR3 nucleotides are TGTGCCAGCAGTTCCCGGAGGGGTGTCCTGACGTCCAATGAGCAGTTCTTC. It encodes CASSSRRGVLTSNEQFF.

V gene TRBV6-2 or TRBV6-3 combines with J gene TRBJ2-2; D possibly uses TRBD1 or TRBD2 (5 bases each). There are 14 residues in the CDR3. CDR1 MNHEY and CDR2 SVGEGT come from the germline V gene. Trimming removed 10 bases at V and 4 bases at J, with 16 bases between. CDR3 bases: TGTGCCACCCTGTTAGGGGCGGGCACCGGGGAGCTGTTTTTT. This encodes CATLLGAGTGELFF.

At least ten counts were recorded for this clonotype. The CDR3 protein is CASSLKGGIAKNIQYF. In DNA, the CDR3 is TGTGCCAGCAGCTTGAAGGGGGGAATAGCCAAAAACATTCAGTACTTC. This chain uses TRBV5-5 with TRBJ2-4, with D perhaps matching TRBD1 or TRBD2 (6 bases each). The CDR3 sequence is 16 residues long. V was cut by 1 base and J by 0 bases, with 11 bases left in between. Germline CDR1 SGHKS, CDR2 YYEKEE (reference sequence). Full variable domain (rest looked up from reference TRBV5-5 and TRBJ2-4): DAGVTQSPTHLIKTRGQQVTLRCSPISGHKSVSWYQQVLGQGPQFIFQYYEKEERGRGNFPDRFSARQFPNYSSELNVNALLLGDSALYLCASSLKGGIAKNIQYFGAGTRLSVL.

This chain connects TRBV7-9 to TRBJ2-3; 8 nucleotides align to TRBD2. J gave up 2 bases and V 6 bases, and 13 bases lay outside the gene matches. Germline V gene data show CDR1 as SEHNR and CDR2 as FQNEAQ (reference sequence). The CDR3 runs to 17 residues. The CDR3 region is CASSYDPRGADTDTQYF. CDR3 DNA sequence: TGTGCCAGCAGTTACGACCCGCGGGGGGCGGACACAGATACGCAGTATTTT.

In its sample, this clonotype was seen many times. CDR3 in amino acids: CATSDYTQGEGTGELFF. DNA of the CDR3: TGTGCCACCAGTGATTATACACAGGGCGAAGGCACCGGGGAGCTGTTTTTT. The chain recombines TRBV24-1 with TRBJ2-2, with D possibly being TRBD1 (6 bases). Trimming took 2 bases from V and 4 from J, leaving 16 bases between them. Germline V gene sequence: CDR1 KGHDR, CDR2 SFDVKD. The CDR3 sequence is 17 residues long.

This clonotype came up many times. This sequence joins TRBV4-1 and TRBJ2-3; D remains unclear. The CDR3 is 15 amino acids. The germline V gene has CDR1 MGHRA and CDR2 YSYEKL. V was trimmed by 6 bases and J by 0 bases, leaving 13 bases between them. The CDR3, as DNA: TGCGCCAGCAGGGATACCACTTCTAGCACAGATACGCAGTATTTT. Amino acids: CASRDTTSSTDTQYF.

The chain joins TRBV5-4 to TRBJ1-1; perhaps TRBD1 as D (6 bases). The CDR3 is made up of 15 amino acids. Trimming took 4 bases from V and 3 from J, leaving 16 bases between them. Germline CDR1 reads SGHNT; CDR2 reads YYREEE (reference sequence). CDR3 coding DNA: TGTGCCAGCAGCGATTGGACAGCTAAGCACACTGAAGCTTTCTTT. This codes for CASSDWTAKHTEAFF.

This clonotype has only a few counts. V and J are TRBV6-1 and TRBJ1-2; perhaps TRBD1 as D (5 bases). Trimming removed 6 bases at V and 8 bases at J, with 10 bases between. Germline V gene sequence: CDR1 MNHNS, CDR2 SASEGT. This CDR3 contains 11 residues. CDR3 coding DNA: TGTGCCAGCAGCTACAGGAGGGGCTACACCTTC. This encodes CASSYRRGYTF.

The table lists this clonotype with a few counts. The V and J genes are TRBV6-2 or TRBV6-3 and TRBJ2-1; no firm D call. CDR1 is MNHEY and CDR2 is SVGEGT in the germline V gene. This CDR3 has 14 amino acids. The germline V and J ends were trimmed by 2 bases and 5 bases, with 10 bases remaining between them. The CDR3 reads CASSYVGLNNEQFF. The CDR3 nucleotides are TGTGCCAGCAGTTACGTCGGCCTAAACAATGAGCAGTTCTTC.

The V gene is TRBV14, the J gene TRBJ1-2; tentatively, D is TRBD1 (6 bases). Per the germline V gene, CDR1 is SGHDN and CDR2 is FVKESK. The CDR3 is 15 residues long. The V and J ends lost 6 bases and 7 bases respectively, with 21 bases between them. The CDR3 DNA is TGTGCCAGCAGTCGTCGAGGGACAACGTCCCGTGGCTACACCTTC. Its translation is CASSRRGTTSRGYTF.

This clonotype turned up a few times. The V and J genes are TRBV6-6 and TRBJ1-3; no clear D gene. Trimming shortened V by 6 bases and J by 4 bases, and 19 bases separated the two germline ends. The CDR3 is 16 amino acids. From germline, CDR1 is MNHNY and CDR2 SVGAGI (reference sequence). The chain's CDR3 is CASRDPGDPPGNTIYF. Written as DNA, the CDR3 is TGTGCCAGCAGAGACCCCGGGGATCCCCCCGGAAACACCATATATTTT.

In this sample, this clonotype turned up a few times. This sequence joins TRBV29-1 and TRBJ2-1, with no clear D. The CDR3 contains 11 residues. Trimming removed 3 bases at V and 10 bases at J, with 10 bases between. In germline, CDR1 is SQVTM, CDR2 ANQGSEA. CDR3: CSVDWSLEQFF. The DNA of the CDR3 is TGCAGCGTTGATTGGAGTCTCGAGCAGTTCTTC.

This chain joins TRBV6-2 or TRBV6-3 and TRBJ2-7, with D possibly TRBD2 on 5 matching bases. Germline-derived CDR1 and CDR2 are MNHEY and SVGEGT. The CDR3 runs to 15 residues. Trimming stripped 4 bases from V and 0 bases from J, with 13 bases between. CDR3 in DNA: TGTGCCAGCAGTTCCGGGGAGCTCGGCTCCTACGAGCAGTACTTC. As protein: CASSSGELGSYEQYF.

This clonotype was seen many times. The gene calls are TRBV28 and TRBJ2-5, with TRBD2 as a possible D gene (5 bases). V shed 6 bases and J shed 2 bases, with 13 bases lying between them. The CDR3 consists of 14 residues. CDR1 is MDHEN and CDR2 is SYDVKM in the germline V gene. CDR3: CASRPGMEQETQYF. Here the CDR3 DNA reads TGTGCCAGCAGGCCGGGAATGGAACAAGAGACCCAGTACTTC.